This TCR beta chain was recovered during a study of Ad26.COV2.S vaccination and SARS-CoV-2 variants. Treatment here: around 19 received Ad26.COV2.S at low or high dose, single or two shots; 5 received placebo; per-sample allocation not given. It was on day 63 after the first vaccine or placebo injection that samples were taken. Method: immunoSEQ multiplex PCR; TCRdb's copy keeps in-frame clones and lacks some. This table holds about 400,000 clones, approximately 89% found once. The sequence was obtained from a person aged 18 to 65 who received the Ad26.COV2.S COVID-19 vaccine or a placebo. Material: peripheral blood, obtained in a trial of Ad26.COV2.S vaccine versus placebo.

The DNA for the CDR3 is TGCGCCAGCAGCTTTAACACTAACACTGAAGCTTTCTTT. As protein: CASSFNTNTEAFF. The chain employs TRBV5-1 and TRBJ1-1; D call uncertain. V was trimmed by 2 bases and J by 2 bases, leaving 7 bases between them. The germline CDR1 and CDR2 sequences are SGHRS and YFSETQ. The CDR3 is made up of 13 amino acids.